These 9 T cell receptor beta chains share one sample of origin, sequenced in a study of cytomegalovirus exposure and HLA in healthy donors. PCR primers comprised 60 Vbeta and 13 Jbeta primers. Produced via immunoSEQ multiplex PCR; TCRdb's table is partial and in-frame only. The profile shows 110,000 or so clones, around 69% of them singletons. Input material: PBMCs. The receptors were gathered from a man aged 45 to 65 in good health and CMV-seropositive.

The CDR3 sequence is CSVEGGVPEAFF. In nucleotides, the CDR3 is TGCAGCGTTGAAGGCGGGGTCCCTGAAGCTTTCTTT. V and J are TRBV29-1 and TRBJ1-1; D is unclear. The V gene lost 1 base and the J gene lost 6 bases, with 9 bases spanning the gap. The CDR3 consists of 12 residues. Germline V gene lookup returns CDR1 SQVTM and CDR2 ANQGSEA.

The chain links TRBV28 to TRBJ2-5; the match to TRBD2 covers 8 bases. TRBJ2-7 explains the end of the DNA better; the J call may be wrong. CDR1 MDHEN and CDR2 SYDVKM come from the germline V gene. The CDR3 extends over 14 amino acids. This CDR3 is CASSGGRKADEQYF. The DNA for the CDR3 is TGTGCCAGCTCTGGCGGGAGGAAAGCCGACGAGCAGTACTTC.

The chain recombines TRBV7-9 with TRBJ1-1, with unresolved D. CDR1 is SEHNR, CDR2 FQNEAQ, per germline (reference sequence). Between the trimmed V and J ends, which lost 4 bases and 1 base, there was a span of 10 bases. The CDR3 is 14 residues long. In DNA, the CDR3 is TGTGCCAGCAGCTCCATTGTTAGGAACACTGAAGCTTTCTTT. It encodes CASSSIVRNTEAFF. Looking up the rest from reference TRBV7-9 and TRBJ1-1 gives the full variable domain: DTGVSQNPRHKITKRGQNVTFRCDPISEHNRLYWYRQTLGQGPEFLTYFQNEAQLEKSRLLSDRFSAERPKGSFSTLEIQRTEQGDSAMYLCASSSIVRNTEAFFGQGTRLTVV.

V is TRBV13 and J is TRBJ2-1, with 7 bases matching TRBD2. CDR1 is PRHDT and CDR2 is FYEKMQ in the germline V gene (reference sequence). This CDR3 spans 14 amino acids. The trim removed 5 bases at V and 8 bases at J, leaving 9 bases unmatched. The CDR3 sequence is CASSPWGLIHEQFF. DNA for the CDR3: TGTGCCAGCAGCCCCTGGGGACTAATCCATGAGCAGTTCTTC.

V and J are TRBV5-1 and TRBJ2-7, with TRBD1 matching over 10 bases. This CDR3 is built from 16 residues. J lost 5 bases, V lost 5 bases, and 13 bases had no gene match. CDR1 is SGHRS and CDR2 is YFSETQ in the germline V gene. The CDR3 DNA sequence: TGCGCCAGCAGTGGGTCCGGACAGGGGGTTGTCAACGAGCAGTACTTC. Translating gives CASSGSGQGVVNEQYF.

The chain is built from TRBV20-1 and TRBJ1-2; 9 bases match TRBD1. The germline gives CDR1 DFQATT, CDR2 SNEGSKA (reference sequence). V lost 7 bases, J lost 5 bases, and 2 bases stayed unmatched. The CDR3 is 11 amino acids. This chain's CDR3 is CSVGQGYGYTF. For the CDR3, the DNA is TGCAGTGTAGGACAGGGGTATGGCTACACCTTC.

A few counts support this clone. This chain connects TRBV5-4 to TRBJ2-7, with 9 positions matching TRBD1. V lost 2 bases to trimming and J lost 2 bases; unmatched junction nucleotides: 2. CDR3 length: 14 amino acids. Germline-derived CDR1 and CDR2 are SGHNT and YYREEE (reference sequence). CDR3: CASSLNRGPYEQYF. The CDR3 DNA reads as TGTGCCAGCAGCTTAAACAGGGGGCCCTACGAGCAGTACTTC.

A few counts support this clone. This chain connects TRBV2 to TRBJ2-5; no definite D call. V lost 4 bases to trimming and J lost 3 bases, with 6 bases between them. This CDR3 is 12 amino acids long. Germline V gene data show CDR1 as SNHLY and CDR2 as FYNNEI. As DNA, the CDR3 is TGTGCCAGCAGTGCGGAGAAAGAGACCCAGTACTTC. Translated: CASSAEKETQYF.

The V and J genes are TRBV27 and TRBJ2-7; 8 nucleotides match TRBD2. V trimming: 5 bases; J trimming: 2 bases; junction bases outside the gene matches: 8. Germline values: CDR1 MNHEY, CDR2 SMNVEV (reference sequence). This CDR3 is built from 15 residues. CDR3 coding DNA: TGTGCCAGCAGTCCAGCGGGGGCTGACACCTACGAGCAGTACTTC. It translates to CASSPAGADTYEQYF.